The rows below give T cell receptor beta chains drawn from one sample of a study of cytomegalovirus exposure and HLA in healthy donors. The protocol was immunoSEQ multiplex PCR, while the TCRdb copy is restricted to in-frame clones and leaves out a portion. The top ten clones hold roughly 3.3% of a sample with about 60,000 clones, 77% of them seen once. Material: PBMCs. These receptors were obtained from a woman aged 40 to 55 in good health and CMV-seropositive. Each CDR3 is given with its conserved first and last residue. The D gene is left open where the match is weak. Not all rows give a size; the values are once, few, many and, for expanded clones, a class.

j_call	v_call	clone_size	d_call	cdr3_aa	cdr3_nt
TRBJ1-1	TRBV18	.	TRBD1	CASSPGQGASMNTEAFF	TGTGCCAGCTCACCAGGGCAGGGGGCCTCGATGAACACTGAAGCTTTCTTT
TRBJ2-1	TRBV10-3	.	.	CAISRAGKDNEQFF	TGTGCCATCAGTCGAGCGGGTAAGGACAATGAGCAGTTCTTC
TRBJ1-6	TRBV5-1	.	TRBD1	CASSRQDRGPYNNSPLHF	TGCGCCAGCAGCAGACAGGACAGGGGGCCGTATAACAATTCACCCCTCCACTTT
TRBJ1-2	TRBV5-4	.	TRBD1	CASSPGQGLNYGYTF	TGTGCCAGCAGCCCCGGACAGGGACTTAACTATGGCTACACCTTC
TRBJ1-1	TRBV29-1	.	TRBD1	CSASTQGTEAFF	TGCAGCGCATCAACACAGGGGACTGAAGCTTTCTTT
TRBJ1-2	TRBV15	.	TRBD1	CATSIDRVRGYTF	TGTGCCACCAGCATAGACAGGGTTCGTGGCTACACCTTC
TRBJ1-1	TRBV6-1	.	.	CASQQQNTEAFF	TGTGCCAGCCAACAGCAGAACACTGAAGCTTTCTTT
TRBJ1-1	TRBV30	.	.	CAWSVHGGEAFF	TGTGCCTGGAGTGTGCATGGAGGTGAAGCTTTCTTT
TRBJ2-5	TRBV18	.	TRBD1	CASSPGQGETQYF	TGTGCCAGCTCACCAGGACAGGGGGAGACCCAGTACTTC
TRBJ2-5	TRBV5-4	.	TRBD1	CASSLRTGSTETQYF	TGTGCCAGCAGCCTTAGGACAGGGTCGACGGAGACCCAGTACTTC
TRBJ1-4	TRBV27	.	.	CASSMTRGANEKLFF	TGTGCCAGCAGTATGACCCGAGGCGCTAATGAAAAACTGTTTTTT
TRBJ1-1	TRBV10-2	once	.	CASKGSSMNTEAFF	TGCGCCAGCAAGGGGTCCTCTATGAACACTGAAGCTTTCTTT
TRBJ1-2	TRBV28	.	.	CASSQFGQFYGYTF	TGTGCCAGCAGTCAGTTTGGACAGTTCTATGGCTACACCTTC
TRBJ1-1	TRBV6-1	.	.	CASSRRQSEAFF	TGTGCCAGCAGCAGAAGACAGTCTGAAGCTTTCTTT
TRBJ1-2	TRBV14	.	.	CASSQAAVTSYGYTF	TGTGCCAGCAGCCAAGCCGCAGTAACCTCCTATGGCTACACCTTC
TRBJ1-1	TRBV27	.	.	CASSDTPVLPNTEAFF	TGTGCCAGCAGTGACACCCCGGTACTTCCCAACACTGAAGCTTTCTTT
TRBJ1-1	TRBV10-2	.	.	CASSEGGGDTEAFF	TGCGCCAGCAGTGAAGGCGGGGGTGACACTGAAGCTTTCTTT
TRBJ1-2	TRBV6-1	.	.	CASSVQPYGYTF	TGTGCCAGCAGTGTACAACCCTATGGCTACACCTTC
TRBJ1-5	TRBV27	.	.	CASSSQGRRYQPQHF	TGTGCCAGCAGTTCTCAGGGCAGGCGATATCAGCCCCAGCATTTT
TRBJ1-4	TRBV11-1	.	TRBD1	CASSTSGTASEKLFF	TGTGCCAGCAGCACCTCCGGGACAGCGAGTGAAAAACTGTTTTTT
TRBJ2-5	TRBV28	.	.	CASSLASGTTQETQYF	TGTGCCAGCAGTTTAGCGTCAGGGACAACCCAAGAGACCCAGTACTTC
TRBJ1-1	TRBV20-1	.	.	CSASARGEAFF	TGCAGTGCTAGCGCCCGAGGTGAAGCTTTCTTT
TRBJ2-5	TRBV6-6	.	.	CASSYGLHQGKGTQYF	TGTGCCAGCAGTTACGGGCTTCATCAGGGGAAAGGGACCCAGTACTTC
TRBJ2-1	TRBV19	.	.	CASSLRGLAVEQFF	TGTGCCAGTAGTCTGAGAGGGTTAGCGGTAGAGCAGTTCTTC
TRBJ1-1	TRBV6-1	.	.	CASSRTGNTEAFF	TGTGCCAGCAGCCGAACAGGGAACACTGAAGCTTTCTTT
TRBJ1-1	TRBV9	.	TRBD1	CASSVGPGTGNTEAFF	TGTGCCAGCAGCGTAGGTCCCGGGACAGGGAACACTGAAGCTTTCTTT
TRBJ2-5	TRBV7-2	.	TRBD2	CASSSPPWTRPGETQYF	TGTGCCAGCAGCTCTCCCCCTTGGACTAGGCCCGGGGAGACCCAGTACTTC
TRBJ2-3	TRBV6-5	.	.	CASSYWQDTDTQYF	TGTGCCAGCAGTTACTGGCAGGACACAGATACGCAGTATTTT
TRBJ1-1	TRBV6-5	.	TRBD1	CASSHRGTMNTEAFF	TGTGCCAGCAGCCACAGGGGGACCATGAACACTGAAGCTTTCTTT
TRBJ2-2	TRBV5-1	few	.	CASSPGTGELFF	TGCGCCAGCAGCCCCGGCACCGGGGAGCTGTTTTTT
TRBJ2-1	TRBV14	once	.	CASSTQGLGEQFF	TGTGCCAGCAGCACACAGGGTTTAGGTGAGCAGTTCTTC
TRBJ2-3	TRBV4-1	.	.	CASSPANRQGHTDTQYF	TGCGCCAGCAGCCCGGCAAATCGGCAGGGGCACACAGATACGCAGTATTTT
TRBJ1-6	TRBV30	.	.	CAWSSDWGRSPLHF	TGTGCCTGGAGCTCCGACTGGGGCCGGTCACCCCTCCACTTT
TRBJ2-1	TRBV15	.	TRBD2	CATSSRPGTSGGSSYNEQFF	TGTGCCACCAGCAGCCGCCCCGGGACTAGCGGGGGCAGCTCCTACAATGAGCAGTTCTTC
TRBJ2-1	TRBV20-1	.	.	CSTRQVDEQFF	TGCAGCACTCGACAGGTCGATGAGCAGTTCTTC
TRBJ1-1	TRBV12-5	.	.	CASGLVGQSRVGTEAFF	TGTGCTAGTGGTTTGGTCGGGCAATCCAGGGTGGGGACTGAAGCTTTCTTT
TRBJ1-2	TRBV6-1	.	.	CASSDNTGTPYGYTF	TGTGCCAGCAGTGATAATACGGGGACACCCTATGGCTACACCTTC
TRBJ2-2	TRBV29-1	.	TRBD1	CSVIPGQGGKGELFF	TGCAGCGTTATTCCAGGACAGGGAGGAAAGGGGGAGCTGTTTTTT
TRBJ1-1	TRBV5-6	.	.	CASSSDGGMNTEAFF	TGTGCCAGCAGCTCTGACGGAGGCATGAACACTGAAGCTTTCTTT
TRBJ1-2	TRBV27	.	.	CASSPAGRNYGYTF	TGTGCCAGCAGTCCCGCCGGCAGGAACTATGGCTACACCTTC
TRBJ2-3	TRBV5-1	.	TRBD2	CASSLLAGTTDTQYF	TGCGCCAGCAGCTTGCTAGCGGGGACCACAGATACGCAGTATTTT
TRBJ2-3	TRBV6-5	.	.	CASSYTTPGSTDTQYF	TGTGCCAGCAGTTATACGACACCCGGTAGCACAGATACGCAGTATTTT
TRBJ2-2	TRBV7-3	.	TRBD2	CASSYTGGSNTGELFF	TGTGCCAGCAGCTATACGGGGGGTTCGAACACCGGGGAGCTGTTTTTT
TRBJ1-1	TRBV19	.	.	CASSTQNMNTEAFF	TGTGCCAGTAGTACCCAGAACATGAACACTGAAGCTTTCTTT
TRBJ2-7	TRBV13	.	TRBD1	CASSTRPPVTGNYEQYF	TGTGCCAGCAGCACCCGCCCCCCAGTGACAGGGAACTACGAGCAGTACTTC
TRBJ1-1	TRBV7-9	few	.	CASSPGSPENTEAFF	TGTGCCAGCAGCCCCGGGTCACCCGAGAACACTGAAGCTTTCTTT
TRBJ2-1	TRBV7-2	.	TRBD2	CASSIDSGGYNEQFF	TGTGCCAGCAGCATAGATAGCGGGGGGTACAATGAGCAGTTCTTC
TRBJ2-7	TRBV27	once	TRBD1	CASGWDGTAFYEQYF	TGTGCCAGCGGCTGGGACGGGACAGCCTTCTACGAGCAGTACTTC